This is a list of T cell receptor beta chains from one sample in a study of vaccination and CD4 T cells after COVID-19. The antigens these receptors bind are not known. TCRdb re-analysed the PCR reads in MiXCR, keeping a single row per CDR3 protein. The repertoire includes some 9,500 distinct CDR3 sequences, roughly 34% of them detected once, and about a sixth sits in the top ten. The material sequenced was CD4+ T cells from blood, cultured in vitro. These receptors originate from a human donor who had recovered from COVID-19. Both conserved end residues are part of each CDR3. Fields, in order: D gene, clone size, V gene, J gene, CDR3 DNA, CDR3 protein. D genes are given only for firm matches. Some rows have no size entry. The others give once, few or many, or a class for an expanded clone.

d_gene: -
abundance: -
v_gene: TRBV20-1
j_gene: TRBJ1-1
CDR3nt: TGCAGTGCTAGAGATATATCAGGGGAAGCTTTCTTT
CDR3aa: CSARDISGEAFF

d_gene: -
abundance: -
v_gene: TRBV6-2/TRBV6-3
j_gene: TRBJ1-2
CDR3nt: TGTGCCAGCAGCCTCCCGGGCCCTAACTATGGCTACACCTTC
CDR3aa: CASSLPGPNYGYTF

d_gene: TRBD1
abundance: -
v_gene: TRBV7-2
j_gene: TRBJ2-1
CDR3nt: TGTGCCAGCAGCTCGGGACAGTACAATGAGCAGTTCTTC
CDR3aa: CASSSGQYNEQFF

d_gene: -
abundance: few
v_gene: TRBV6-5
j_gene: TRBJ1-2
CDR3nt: TGTGCCAGCAGTTACCTTTCTATGGGTGGCTACACCTTC
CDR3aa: CASSYLSMGGYTF

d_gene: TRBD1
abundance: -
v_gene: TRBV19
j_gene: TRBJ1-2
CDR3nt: TGTGCCAGTAGATTCCGGGACAGGACCGGCTACACCTTC
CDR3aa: CASRFRDRTGYTF

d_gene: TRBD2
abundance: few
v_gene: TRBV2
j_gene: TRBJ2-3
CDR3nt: TGTGCCAGCGTTAATAGCGGGGGAGCAACAGATACGCAGTATTTT
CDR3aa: CASVNSGGATDTQYF

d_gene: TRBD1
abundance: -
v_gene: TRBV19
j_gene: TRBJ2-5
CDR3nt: TGTGCCAGTAGGCGGGCAGGGGGCAGCGAGACCCAGTACTTC
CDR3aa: CASRRAGGSETQYF

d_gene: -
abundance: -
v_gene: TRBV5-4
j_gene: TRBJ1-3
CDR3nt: TGTGTCAGCAGCTTGGGAGGGGGTGCTGGAAACACCATATATTTT
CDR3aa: CVSSLGGGAGNTIYF

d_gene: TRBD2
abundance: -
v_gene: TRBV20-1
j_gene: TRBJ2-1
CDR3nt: TGCAGTGCCAGGAAGACTAGCGGGGGGATTAATGAGCAGTTCTTC
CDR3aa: CSARKTSGGINEQFF

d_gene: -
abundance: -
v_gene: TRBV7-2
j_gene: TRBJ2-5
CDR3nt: TGTGCCAGCAGCTTTCTGCCAGGGGACGGAGAGACCCAGTACTTC
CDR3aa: CASSFLPGDGETQYF

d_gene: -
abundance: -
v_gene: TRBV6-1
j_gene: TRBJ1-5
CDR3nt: TGTGCCAGCAGCGCCCGGGGTACTAGCAATCAGCCCCAGCATTTT
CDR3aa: CASSARGTSNQPQHF

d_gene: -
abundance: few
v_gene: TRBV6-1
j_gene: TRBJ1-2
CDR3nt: TGTGCCAGCAGTCCGAACACAGGGAATGATCGCTACACCTTC
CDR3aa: CASSPNTGNDRYTF

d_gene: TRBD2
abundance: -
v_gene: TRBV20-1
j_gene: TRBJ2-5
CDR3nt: TGCAGTGCTAGAGATTGGTCAGCGGGGGCTTGGTTAGAGACCCAGTACTTC
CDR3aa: CSARDWSAGAWLETQYF

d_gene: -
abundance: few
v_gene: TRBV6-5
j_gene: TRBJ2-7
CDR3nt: TGTGCCAGCAGTTCACGACAGACCTACGAGCAGTACTTC
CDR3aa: CASSSRQTYEQYF

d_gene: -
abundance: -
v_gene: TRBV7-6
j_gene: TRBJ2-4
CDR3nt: TGTGCCAGCAGCTTAGGGGGGGCGTCGGGACAAGCCAAAAACATTCAGTACTTC
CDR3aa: CASSLGGASGQAKNIQYF

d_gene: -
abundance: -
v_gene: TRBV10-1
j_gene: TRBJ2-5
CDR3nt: TGCGCCAGCAGTTCTATCGGGGCGCCCCAAGAGACCCAGTACTTC
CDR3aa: CASSSIGAPQETQYF

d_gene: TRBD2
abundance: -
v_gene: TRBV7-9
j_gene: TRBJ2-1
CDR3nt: TGTGCCAGCAGCCCAAGCGGGGGGGCTCCTCATGAGCAGTTCTTC
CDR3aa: CASSPSGGAPHEQFF

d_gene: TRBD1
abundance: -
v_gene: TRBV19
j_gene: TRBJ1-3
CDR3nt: TGTGCCAGTAGTAGGGGACAGGGAGACGGAAACACCATATATTTT
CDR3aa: CASSRGQGDGNTIYF

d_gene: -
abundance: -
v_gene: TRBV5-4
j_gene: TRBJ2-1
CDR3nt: TGTGCCAGCGGTCAACCAGGGGTGGATGAGCAGTTCTTC
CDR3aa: CASGQPGVDEQFF

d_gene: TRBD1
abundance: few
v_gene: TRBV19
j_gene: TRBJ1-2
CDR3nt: TGTGCCAGTAAGATAACCGGGACAGGGGACTATGGCTACACCTTC
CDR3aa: CASKITGTGDYGYTF

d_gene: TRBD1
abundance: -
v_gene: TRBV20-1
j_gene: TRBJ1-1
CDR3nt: TGCAGTGCTGGGGACAGGGTCAACACTGAAGCTTTCTTT
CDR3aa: CSAGDRVNTEAFF

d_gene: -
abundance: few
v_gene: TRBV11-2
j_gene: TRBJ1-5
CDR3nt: TGTGCCAGCAGTCCAGGGGCAATGAGCAATCAGCCCCAGCATTTT
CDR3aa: CASSPGAMSNQPQHF

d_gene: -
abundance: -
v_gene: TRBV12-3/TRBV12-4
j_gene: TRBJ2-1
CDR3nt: TGTGCCAGCAGTTTTTGGGGAGGGGGGCAGTTCTTC
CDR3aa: CASSFWGGGQFF

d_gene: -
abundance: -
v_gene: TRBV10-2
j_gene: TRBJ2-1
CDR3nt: TGCGCCAGCAGTGGGCTAGCGATAACCTACAATGAGCAGTTCTTC
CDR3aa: CASSGLAITYNEQFF

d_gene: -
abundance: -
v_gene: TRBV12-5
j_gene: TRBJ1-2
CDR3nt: TGTGCTAGTGGTTTGCTTGTGGGGTTTCGGAATGGCTACACCTTC
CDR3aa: CASGLLVGFRNGYTF

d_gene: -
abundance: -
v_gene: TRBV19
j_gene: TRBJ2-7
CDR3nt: TGTGCCAGTAGTAATTCCGGGACATTCCCCTACGAGCAGTACTTC
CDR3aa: CASSNSGTFPYEQYF

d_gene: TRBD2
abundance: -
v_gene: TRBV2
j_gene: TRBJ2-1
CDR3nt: TGTGCCAGCAGCCCTCTAGCGGGGGGTTCGGTTGAGCAGTTCTTC
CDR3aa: CASSPLAGGSVEQFF

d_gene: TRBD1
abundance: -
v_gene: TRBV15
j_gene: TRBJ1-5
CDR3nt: TGTGCCACCAGCAGAGGGACAGGGAGGGGCAATCAGCCCCAGCATTTT
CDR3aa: CATSRGTGRGNQPQHF

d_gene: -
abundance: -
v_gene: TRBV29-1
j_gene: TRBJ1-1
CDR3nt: TGCAGCGTTGTCCTCCAGGCGAACACTGAAGCTTTCTTT
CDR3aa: CSVVLQANTEAFF

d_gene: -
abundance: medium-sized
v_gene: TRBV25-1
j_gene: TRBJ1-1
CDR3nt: TGTGCCAGCACCAATACAGTCTTGACTGAAGCTTTCTTT
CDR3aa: CASTNTVLTEAFF

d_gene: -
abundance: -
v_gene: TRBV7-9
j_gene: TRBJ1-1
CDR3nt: TGTGCCAGCAGCTTTCGGCAACGGGGCACTGAAGCTTTCTTT
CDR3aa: CASSFRQRGTEAFF

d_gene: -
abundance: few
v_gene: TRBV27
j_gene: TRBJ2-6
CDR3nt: TGTGCCAGCAGGGCCTCTGGGGCCAACGTCCTGACTTTC
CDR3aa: CASRASGANVLTF

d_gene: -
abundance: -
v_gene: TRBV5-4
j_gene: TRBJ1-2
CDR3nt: TGTGCCAGCAGCCCCAGACCCAACAGGGCGGGCTACACCTTC
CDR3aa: CASSPRPNRAGYTF

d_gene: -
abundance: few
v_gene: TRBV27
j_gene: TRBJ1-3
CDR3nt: TGTGCCAGCGCACCAGGTGGTGGAAACACCATATATTTT
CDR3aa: CASAPGGGNTIYF

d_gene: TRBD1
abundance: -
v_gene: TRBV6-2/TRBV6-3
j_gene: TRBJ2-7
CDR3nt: TGTGCCAGTTCCGGGACAGGGGGCGTCTACGAGCAGTACTTC
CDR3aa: CASSGTGGVYEQYF

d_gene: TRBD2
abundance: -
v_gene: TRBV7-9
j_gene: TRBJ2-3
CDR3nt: TGTGCCAGCAGCCCGGGACTAGCGGGGAGCACAGATACGCAGTATTTT
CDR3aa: CASSPGLAGSTDTQYF

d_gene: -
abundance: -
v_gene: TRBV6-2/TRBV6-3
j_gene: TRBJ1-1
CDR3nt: TGTGCCAGCAGTTACGGAGTGGCTGAAGCTTTCTTT
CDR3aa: CASSYGVAEAFF